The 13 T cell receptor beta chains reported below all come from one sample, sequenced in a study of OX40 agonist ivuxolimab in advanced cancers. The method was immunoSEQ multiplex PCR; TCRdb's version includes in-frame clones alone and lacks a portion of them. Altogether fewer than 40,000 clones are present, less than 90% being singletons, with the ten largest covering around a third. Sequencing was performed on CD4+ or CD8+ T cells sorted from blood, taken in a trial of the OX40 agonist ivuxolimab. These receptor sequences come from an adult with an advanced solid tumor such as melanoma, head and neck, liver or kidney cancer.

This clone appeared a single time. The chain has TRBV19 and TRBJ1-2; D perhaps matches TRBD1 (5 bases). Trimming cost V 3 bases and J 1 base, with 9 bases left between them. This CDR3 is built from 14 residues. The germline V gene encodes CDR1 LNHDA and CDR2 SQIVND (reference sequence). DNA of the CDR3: TGTGCCAGTAGTATGGGGCAGGGTAACTATGGCTACACCTTC. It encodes CASSMGQGNYGYTF.

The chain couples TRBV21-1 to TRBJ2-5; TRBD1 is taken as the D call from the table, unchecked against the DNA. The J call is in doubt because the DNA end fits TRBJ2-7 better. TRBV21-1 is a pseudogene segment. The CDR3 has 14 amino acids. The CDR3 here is CASSGRDRAPEQYF. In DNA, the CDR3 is TGTGCCAGCAGCGGCCGGGACAGGGCCCCCGAGCAGTACTTC.

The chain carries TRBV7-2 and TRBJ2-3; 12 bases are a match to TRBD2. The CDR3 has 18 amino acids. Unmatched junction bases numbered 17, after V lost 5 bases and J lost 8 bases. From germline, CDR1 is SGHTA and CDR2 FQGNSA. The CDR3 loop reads CASSQGLAGPGWWGTQYF. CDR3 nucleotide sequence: TGTGCCAGCAGCCAAGGACTAGCGGGACCCGGTTGGTGGGGTACGCAGTATTTT.

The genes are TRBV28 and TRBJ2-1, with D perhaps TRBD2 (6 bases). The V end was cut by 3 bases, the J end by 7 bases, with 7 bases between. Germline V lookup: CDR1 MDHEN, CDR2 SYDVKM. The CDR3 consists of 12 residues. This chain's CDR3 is CASSLEGNEQFF. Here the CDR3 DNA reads TGTGCCAGCAGTTTGGAGGGGAATGAGCAGTTCTTC.

The CDR3 loop is CASSLGGLGQPQHF. CDR3 in DNA: TGTGCCAGCAGCTTAGGAGGGCTCGGTCAGCCCCAGCATTTT. The chain joins TRBV7-9 to TRBJ1-5; D uncertain. From germline, CDR1 is SEHNR and CDR2 FQNEAQ (reference sequence). This CDR3 has 14 residues. Deletions cut 1 base from V and 6 bases from J, with 10 bases between.

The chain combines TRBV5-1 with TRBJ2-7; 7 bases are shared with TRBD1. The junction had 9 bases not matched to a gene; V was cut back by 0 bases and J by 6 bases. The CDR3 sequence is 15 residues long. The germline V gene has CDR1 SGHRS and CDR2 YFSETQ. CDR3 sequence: CASSLAPGTEREQYF. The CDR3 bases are TGCGCCAGCAGCTTGGCGCCAGGGACAGAGCGCGAGCAGTACTTC.

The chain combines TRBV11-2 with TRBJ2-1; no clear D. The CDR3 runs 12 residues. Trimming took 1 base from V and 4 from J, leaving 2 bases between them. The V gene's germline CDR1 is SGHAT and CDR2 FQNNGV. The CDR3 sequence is CASSLVYNEQFF. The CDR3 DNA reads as TGTGCCAGCAGCTTAGTTTACAATGAGCAGTTCTTC.

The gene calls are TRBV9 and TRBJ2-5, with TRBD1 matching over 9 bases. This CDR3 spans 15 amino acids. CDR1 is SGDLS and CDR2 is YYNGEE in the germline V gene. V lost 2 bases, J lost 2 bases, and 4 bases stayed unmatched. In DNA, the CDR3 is TGTGCCAGCAGCGTCAAAGGGACAGGGCAAGAGACCCAGTACTTC. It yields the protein CASSVKGTGQETQYF.

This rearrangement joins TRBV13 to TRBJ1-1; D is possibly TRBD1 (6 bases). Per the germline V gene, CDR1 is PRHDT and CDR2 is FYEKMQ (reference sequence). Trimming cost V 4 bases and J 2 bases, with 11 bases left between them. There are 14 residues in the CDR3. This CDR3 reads CASSYDRSNTEAFF. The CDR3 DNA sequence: TGTGCCAGCAGCTACGACAGGTCCAACACTGAAGCTTTCTTT.

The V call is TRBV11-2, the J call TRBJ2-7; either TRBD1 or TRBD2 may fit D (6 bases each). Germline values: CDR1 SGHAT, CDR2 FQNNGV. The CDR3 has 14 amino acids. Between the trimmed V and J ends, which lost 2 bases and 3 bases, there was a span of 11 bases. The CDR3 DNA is TGTGCCAGCAGCTTAAGGCGGGGACACTACGAGCAGTACTTC. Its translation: CASSLRRGHYEQYF.

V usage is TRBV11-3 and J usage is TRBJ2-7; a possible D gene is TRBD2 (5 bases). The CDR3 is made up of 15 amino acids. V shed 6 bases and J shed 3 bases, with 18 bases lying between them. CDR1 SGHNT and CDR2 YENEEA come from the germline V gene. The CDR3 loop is CASRDVVRTGYEQYF. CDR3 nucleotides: TGTGCCAGCAGGGATGTGGTCCGGACTGGCTACGAGCAGTACTTC.

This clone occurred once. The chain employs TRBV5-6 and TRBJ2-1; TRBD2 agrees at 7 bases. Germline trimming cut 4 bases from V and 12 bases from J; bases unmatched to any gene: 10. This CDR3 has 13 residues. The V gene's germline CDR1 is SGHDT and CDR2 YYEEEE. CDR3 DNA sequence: TGTGCCAGCAGCCCGCCCGCGGGAGTTGGGCAGTTCTTC. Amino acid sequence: CASSPPAGVGQFF.

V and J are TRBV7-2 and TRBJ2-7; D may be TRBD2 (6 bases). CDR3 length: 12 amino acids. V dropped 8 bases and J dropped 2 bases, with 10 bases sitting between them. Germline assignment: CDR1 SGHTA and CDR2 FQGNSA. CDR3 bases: TGTGCCAGCGGGGGGAGTGCCTACGAGCAGTACTTC. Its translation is CASGGSAYEQYF. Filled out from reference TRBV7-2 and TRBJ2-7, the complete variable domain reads GAGVSQSPSNKVTEKGKDVELRCDPISGHTALYWYRQSLGQGLEFLIYFQGNSAPDKSGLPSDRFSAERTGGSVSTLTIQRTQQEDSAVYLCASGGSAYEQYFGPGTRLTVT.